This T cell receptor beta chain was identified during a study of blood T cell repertoires in COVID-19. Background on the study: The origin of the acute and convalescent COVID-19 samples was the United States, Italy and Spain. T cells, B-cell-depleted T cells, or PBMCs supplied cDNA or gDNA.

Original processing methods: The authors estimated nucleated cell counts from reference gene primer amplification. Sequencing was performed with immunoSEQ multiplex PCR; in TCRdb, only in-frame clones are kept and a portion is missing. The V and J calls and clone size were taken over from that table, and D and trimming were inferred from the DNA. Among some 220,000 clones listed, around 84% were seen once. The V gene end was trimmed by 4 bases and the J gene end by 0 bases; junction bases not matched to a gene: 2. CDR1 is SGHRS, CDR2 YFSETQ, per germline. The CDR3 runs to 14 residues. The sequencing input was peripheral blood. The sequence derives from an elderly woman with active or convalescent COVID-19. This chain joins TRBV5-1 and TRBJ1-1, with 8 bases identical to TRBD1. The CDR3 here is CASSPGQVNTEAFF. The CDR3 nucleotides read TGCGCCAGCAGCCCGGGACAGGTGAACACTGAAGCTTTCTTT.